The T cell receptor (beta chain) under discussion was sequenced for a study of T cell changes during pregnancy in multiple sclerosis. TCRdb's copy holds only in-frame clones and misses some; the assay was immunoSEQ multiplex PCR. Found here are approximately 70,000 clones, roughly 90% of them singletons; the top ten hold over 0.7%. Trimming left V 3 bases short and J 7 bases short, with 10 bases between. Germline CDR1 SNHLY, CDR2 FYNNEI. The CDR3 loop spans 13 amino acids. The chain uses TRBV2 and TRBJ1-5, with D unclear. Sequencing used peripheral blood, obtained in the first trimester of pregnancy. The TCR comes from a female donor in good health, enrolled as a control in a pregnancy study. CDR3 amino acids: CASSDTGWQPQHF. CDR3 DNA: TGTGCCAGCAGTGATACGGGGTGGCAGCCCCAGCATTTT.